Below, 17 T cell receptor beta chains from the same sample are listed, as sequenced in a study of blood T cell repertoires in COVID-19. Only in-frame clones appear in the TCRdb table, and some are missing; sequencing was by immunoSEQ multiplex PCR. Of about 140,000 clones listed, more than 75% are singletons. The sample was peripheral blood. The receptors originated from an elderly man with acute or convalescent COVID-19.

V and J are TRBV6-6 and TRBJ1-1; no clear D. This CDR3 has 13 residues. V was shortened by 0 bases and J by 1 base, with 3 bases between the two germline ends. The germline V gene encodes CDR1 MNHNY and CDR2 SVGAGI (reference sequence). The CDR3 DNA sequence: TGTGCCAGCAGTTACTCCTGGAACACTGAAGCTTTCTTT. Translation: CASSYSWNTEAFF.

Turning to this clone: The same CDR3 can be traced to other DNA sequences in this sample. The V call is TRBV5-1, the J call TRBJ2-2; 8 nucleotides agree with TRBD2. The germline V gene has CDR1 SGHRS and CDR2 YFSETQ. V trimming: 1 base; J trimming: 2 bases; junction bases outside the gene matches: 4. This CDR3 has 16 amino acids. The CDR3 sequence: CASSLTSGSNTGELFF. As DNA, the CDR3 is TGCGCCAGCAGCTTGACTAGCGGTTCCAACACCGGGGAGCTGTTTTTT.

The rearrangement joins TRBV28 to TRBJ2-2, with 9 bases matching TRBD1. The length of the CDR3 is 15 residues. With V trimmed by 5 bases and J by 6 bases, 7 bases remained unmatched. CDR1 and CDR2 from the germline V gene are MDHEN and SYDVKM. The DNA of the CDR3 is TGTGCCAGCAGTCTTAGGGACAGGGTCGCCGGGGAGCTGTTTTTT. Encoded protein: CASSLRDRVAGELFF.

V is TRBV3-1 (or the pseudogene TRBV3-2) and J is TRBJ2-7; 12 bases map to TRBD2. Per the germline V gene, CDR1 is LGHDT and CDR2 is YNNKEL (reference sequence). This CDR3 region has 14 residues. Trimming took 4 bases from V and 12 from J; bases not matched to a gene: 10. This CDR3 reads CASSPRLAGAALYF. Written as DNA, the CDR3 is TGTGCCAGCAGCCCGAGACTAGCGGGGGCCGCATTGTACTTC.

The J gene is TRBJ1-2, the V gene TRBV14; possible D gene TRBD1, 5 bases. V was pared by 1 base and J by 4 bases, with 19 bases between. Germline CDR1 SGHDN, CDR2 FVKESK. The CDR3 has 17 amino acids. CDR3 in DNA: TGTGCCAGCAGCCAAGCCGGCCTGACAGCTTCGTTCTATGGCTACACCTTC. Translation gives CASSQAGLTASFYGYTF. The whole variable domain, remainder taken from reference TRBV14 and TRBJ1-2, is EAGVTQFPSHSVIEKGQTVTLRCDPISGHDNLYWYRRVMGKEIKFLLHFVKESKQDESGMPNNRFLAERTGGTYSTLKVQPAELEDSGVYFCASSQAGLTASFYGYTFGSGTRLTVV.

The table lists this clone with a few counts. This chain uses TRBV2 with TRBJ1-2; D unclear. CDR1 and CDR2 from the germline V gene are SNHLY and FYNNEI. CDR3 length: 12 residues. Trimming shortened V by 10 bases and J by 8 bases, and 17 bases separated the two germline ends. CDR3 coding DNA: TGTGCCACTGGGGAGGATCCATCGGGCTACACCTTC. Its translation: CATGEDPSGYTF. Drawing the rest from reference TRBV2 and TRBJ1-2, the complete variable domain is EPEVTQTPSHQVTQMGQEVILRCVPISNHLYFYWYRQILGQKVEFLVSFYNNEISEKSEIFDDQFSVERPDGSNFTLKIRSTKLEDSAMYFCATGEDPSGYTFGSGTRLTVV.

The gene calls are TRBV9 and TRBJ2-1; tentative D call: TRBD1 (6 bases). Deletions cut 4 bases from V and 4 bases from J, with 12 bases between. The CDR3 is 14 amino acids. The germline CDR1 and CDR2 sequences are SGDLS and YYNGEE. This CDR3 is CASSLSDSYNEQFF. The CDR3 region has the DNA TGTGCCAGCAGCCTATCGGACAGTTACAATGAGCAGTTCTTC.

The CDR3 bases are TGCGCCAGCAGCCAATATGGACTAGCGGGGGTACGTGAGCAGTTCTTC. Protein product: CASSQYGLAGVREQFF. The chain is built from TRBV4-3 and TRBJ2-1; 13 bases map to TRBD2. The CDR3 runs to 16 residues. Germline V gives CDR1 LGHNA, CDR2 YSLEER. V shed 2 bases and J 9 bases; nucleotides not matched to a gene: 7.

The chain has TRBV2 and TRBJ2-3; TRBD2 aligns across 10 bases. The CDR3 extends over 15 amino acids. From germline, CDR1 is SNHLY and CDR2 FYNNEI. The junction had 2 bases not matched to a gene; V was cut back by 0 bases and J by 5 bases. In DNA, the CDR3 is TGTGCCAGCAGTGAAGCTAGCGGGGGGAGAGATACGCAGTATTTT. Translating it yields CASSEASGGRDTQYF.

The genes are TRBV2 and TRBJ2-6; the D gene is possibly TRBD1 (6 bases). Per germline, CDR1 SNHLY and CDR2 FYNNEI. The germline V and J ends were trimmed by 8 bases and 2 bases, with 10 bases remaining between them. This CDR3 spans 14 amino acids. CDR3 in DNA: TGTGCCAGCCTAGGGGGAGCTGGGGCCAACGTCCTGACTTTC. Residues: CASLGGAGANVLTF.

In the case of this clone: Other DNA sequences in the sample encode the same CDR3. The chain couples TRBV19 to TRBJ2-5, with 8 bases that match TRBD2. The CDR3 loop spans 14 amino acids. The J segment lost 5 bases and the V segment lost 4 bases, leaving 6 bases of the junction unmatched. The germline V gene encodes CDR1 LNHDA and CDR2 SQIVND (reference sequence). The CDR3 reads CASSRRGGAETQYF. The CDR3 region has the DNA TGTGCCAGTAGTAGACGGGGGGGTGCGGAGACCCAGTACTTC.

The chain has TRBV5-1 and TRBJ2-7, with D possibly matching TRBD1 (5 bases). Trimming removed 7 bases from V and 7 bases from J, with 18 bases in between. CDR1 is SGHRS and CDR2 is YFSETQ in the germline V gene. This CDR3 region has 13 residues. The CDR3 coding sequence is TGCGCCAGCTTTCAGGGTGACTTTGGGGAGCAGTACTTC. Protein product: CASFQGDFGEQYF.

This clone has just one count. The CDR3 DNA is TGTGCCAGCAGTGATGAACCCACGGGACAGGTCCAAGAGACCCAGTACTTC. Translated, it gives CASSDEPTGQVQETQYF. This chain links TRBV25-1 with TRBJ2-5; TRBD1 aligns across 8 bases. CDR1 and CDR2 from the germline V gene are MGHDK and SYGVNS. Trimming removed 3 bases from V and 1 base from J; junction bases left unmatched: 10. CDR3 size: 17 residues.

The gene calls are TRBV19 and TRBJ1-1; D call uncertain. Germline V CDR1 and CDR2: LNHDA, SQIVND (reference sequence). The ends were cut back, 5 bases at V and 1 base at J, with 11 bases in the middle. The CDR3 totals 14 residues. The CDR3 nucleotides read TGTGCCAGTAGTGCGACAATCAAGAACACTGAAGCTTTCTTT. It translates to CASSATIKNTEAFF. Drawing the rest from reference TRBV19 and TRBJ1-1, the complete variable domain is DGGITQSPKYLFRKEGQNVTLSCEQNLNHDAMYWYRQDPGQGLRLIYYSQIVNDFQKGDIAEGYSVSREKKESFPLTVTSAQKNPTAFYLCASSATIKNTEAFFGQGTRLTVV.

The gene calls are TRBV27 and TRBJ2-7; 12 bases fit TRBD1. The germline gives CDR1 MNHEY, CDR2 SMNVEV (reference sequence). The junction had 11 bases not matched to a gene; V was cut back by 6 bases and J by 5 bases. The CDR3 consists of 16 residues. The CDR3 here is CASRSGPGTGGNEQYF. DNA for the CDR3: TGTGCCAGCAGAAGCGGTCCTGGGACAGGGGGCAACGAGCAGTACTTC.

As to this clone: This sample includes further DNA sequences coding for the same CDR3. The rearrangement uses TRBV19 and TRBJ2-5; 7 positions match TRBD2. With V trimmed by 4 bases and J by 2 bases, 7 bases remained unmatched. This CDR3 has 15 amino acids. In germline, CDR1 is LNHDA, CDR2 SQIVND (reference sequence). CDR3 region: CASSRGGDRQETQYF. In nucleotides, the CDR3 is TGTGCCAGTAGTAGGGGGGGAGACAGACAAGAGACCCAGTACTTC.

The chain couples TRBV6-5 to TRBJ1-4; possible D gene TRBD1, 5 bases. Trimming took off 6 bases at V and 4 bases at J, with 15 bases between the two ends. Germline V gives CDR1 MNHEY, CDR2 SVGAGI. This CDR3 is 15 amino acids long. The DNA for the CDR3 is TGTGCCAGCAGGCCCGGGGGTCTCAATAATGAAAAACTGTTTTTT. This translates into CASRPGGLNNEKLFF.